This T cell receptor beta chain was recovered during a study of beta chain features in type 1 diabetes. Study-level background: Age and gender were similar between patients and healthy donors, as were cell yields.

With 8 bases removed from V and 0 bases from J, the gap between germline ends came to 11 bases. CDR3 length equals 14 residues. Germline CDR1 and CDR2: MDHEN and SYDVKM. This clone was picked up a small number of times. The study reverse transcribed the entire isolated RNA, so it sequenced expressed TCRB transcripts. The table came from immunoSEQ multiplex PCR; TCRdb's copy has only in-frame clones and leaves some out. The repertoire holds approximately 150,000 clones, with about 9.4% as singletons. The chain has TRBV28 and TRBJ1-3; the D is unclear. Material: naive CD4+ T cells from blood. The receptor's source is a man in his late teens or twenties in good health. The CDR3 sequence: CASLRGGSGNTIYF. The CDR3, as DNA: TGTGCCAGCCTGCGTGGAGGCTCTGGAAACACCATATATTTT.